This section outlines one T cell receptor (beta chain) sequence together with its context. The antigen remains undetermined. TCRdb's copy holds only in-frame clones and misses some; the assay was immunoSEQ multiplex PCR. The sample consists of under 90,000 clones, more than 80% of them appearing once. V lost 6 bases and J lost 0; bases outside the gene matches: 9. The CDR3 is made up of 17 amino acids. In germline, CDR1 is KGHDR, CDR2 SFDVKD. This entry is derived from a study of CD4 T cells in relation to SARS-CoV-2 and coronaviruses. Study-wide points: The cross-reactivity analysis covered only spike protein, not other viral proteins. Samples before the pandemic and after infection were not matched within any donor. The assay detects memory recall responses, not culture-primed primary responses. Roughly 69% of donors had memory CD4+ clonotypes crossrecognizing SARS-CoV-2 and common cold coronavirus spike.

Before the COVID-19 pandemic, during about 2011-2019, CD4+ T cells were taken from unexposed donors. Sequenced input: naive CD4+ T cells from PBMCs. Subset here: naive CD4+ T cells isolated by negative enrichment. The sequence was collected from a human donor in good health. V usage is TRBV24-1 and J usage is TRBJ2-2, with 7 bases matching TRBD2. CDR3 protein: CATSSPGRTSNTGELFF. CDR3 sequence (DNA): TGTGCCACCAGTTCCCCCGGGAGGACCTCGAACACCGGGGAGCTGTTTTTT.